These 13 T cell receptor beta chains were all obtained from the same sample, sequenced in a study of tumour-infiltrating T cells in Burkitt lymphoma. Sequenced by immunoSEQ multiplex PCR; TCRdb stores in-frame clones only, minus some. The profile shows 2,000 to 3,000 clones, around 90% of them singletons. Sample: tumor tissue. These receptors were collected from a human donor with diffuse large B-cell lymphoma.

In nucleotides, the CDR3 is TGTGCCAGTAGTGGGACAGGGGGGGCTAAAGCTTTCTTT. Translation: CASSGTGGAKAFF. V and J are TRBV19 and TRBJ1-1, with 11 nucleotides matching TRBD1. The ends lost 5 bases at V and 9 bases at J; junction bases unmatched: 5. Germline assignment: CDR1 LNHDA and CDR2 SQIVND (reference sequence). The CDR3 totals 13 residues.

The genes are TRBV7-2 and TRBJ1-3, with 10 nucleotides matching TRBD1. The CDR3 length is 14 residues. CDR1 and CDR2 from the germline V gene are SGHTA and FQGNSA. V trimming: 4 bases; J trimming: 4 bases; junction bases outside the gene matches: 1. The CDR3 DNA reads TGTGCCAGCAGCTGGGACAGGGGAGGAAACACCATATATTTT. This encodes CASSWDRGGNTIYF.

The chain combines TRBV5-4 with TRBJ1-3; TRBD1 matches at 7 bases. From germline, CDR1 is SGHNT and CDR2 YYREEE (reference sequence). The CDR3 totals 16 residues. V trimming: 5 bases; J trimming: 0 bases; junction bases outside the gene matches: 8. CDR3 residues: CASSRTGASSGNTIYF. The CDR3, as DNA: TGTGCCAGCAGTCGTACAGGGGCCAGCTCTGGAAACACCATATATTTT.

This clone has only a few counts. The gene calls are TRBV2 and TRBJ1-3; TRBD1 aligns across 7 bases. V trimming: 11 bases; J trimming: 0 bases; junction bases outside the gene matches: 7. Germline values: CDR1 SNHLY, CDR2 FYNNEI. The CDR3 length is 14 residues. As DNA, the CDR3 is TGTGCCCGGAGTACAGGGGACTCTGGAAACACCATATATTTT. This encodes CARSTGDSGNTIYF.

The rearrangement joins TRBV27 to TRBJ2-2, with TRBD1 matching 7 bases. The CDR3 runs 14 residues. V dropped 3 bases and J dropped 6; count of bases not matched to a gene: 4. In germline, CDR1 is MNHEY, CDR2 SMNVEV (reference sequence). CDR3 protein: CASSFAQGAGELFF. The CDR3 bases are TGTGCCAGCAGTTTCGCCCAGGGGGCCGGGGAGCTGTTTTTT.

The rearrangement joins TRBV11-2 to TRBJ2-1; a possible D gene is TRBD1 (6 bases). The CDR3 runs to 16 residues. Germline CDR1 SGHAT, CDR2 FQNNGV. V was cut by 5 bases and J by 4 bases, with 18 bases left in between. The CDR3 DNA is TGTGCCAGCAGCCCAGGGGTGATTTTTCCTTACAATGAGCAGTTCTTC. As protein: CASSPGVIFPYNEQFF. Full variable domain (outside the CDR3, taken from reference TRBV11-2 and TRBJ2-1): EAGVAQSPRYKIIEKRQSVAFWCNPISGHATLYWYQQILGQGPKLLIQFQNNGVVDDSQLPKDRFSAERLKGVDSTLKIQPAKLEDSAVYLCASSPGVIFPYNEQFFGPGTRLTVL.

The chain employs TRBV13 and TRBJ2-1, with 13 nucleotides matching TRBD2. Germline CDR1 is PRHDT and CDR2 is FYEKMQ (reference sequence). The length of the CDR3 is 17 residues. The J segment lost 0 bases and the V segment lost 5 bases, leaving 4 bases of the junction unmatched. DNA for the CDR3: TGTGCCAGCAGCCCCAGGACTAGCGGGAGCTCCTACAATGAGCAGTTCTTC. Residues: CASSPRTSGSSYNEQFF.

The genes are TRBV7-9 and TRBJ2-5; maybe TRBD2 (6 bases). V dropped 7 bases and J dropped 5 bases, with 14 bases sitting between them. CDR1 SEHNR and CDR2 FQNEAQ come from the germline V gene (reference sequence). The CDR3 sequence is 13 residues long. This CDR3 is CASIPSERETQYF. CDR3 nucleotide sequence: TGTGCCAGCATCCCTAGCGAGCGGGAGACCCAGTACTTC.

The chain employs TRBV16 and TRBJ2-7; perhaps TRBD1 as D (6 bases). V shed 4 bases and J shed 3 bases, with 10 bases lying between them. Per germline, CDR1 KGHSY and CDR2 FQNENV. The CDR3 is made up of 13 amino acids. CDR3 region: CASSPDRLYEQYF. CDR3 DNA sequence: TGTGCCAGCAGCCCGGACAGACTCTACGAGCAGTACTTC.

CDR3 residues: CASSSPTGGETEAFF. The CDR3 DNA reads TGCGCCAGCAGCTCACCGACAGGGGGCGAGACTGAAGCTTTCTTT. The chain uses TRBV5-1 and TRBJ1-1; TRBD1 aligns across 10 bases. J gave up 5 bases and V 3 bases, and 7 bases lay outside the gene matches. The CDR3 sequence is 15 residues long. The germline gives CDR1 SGHRS, CDR2 YFSETQ.

This chain links TRBV6-1 with TRBJ1-5, with D tentatively TRBD1 (5 bases). The CDR3 has 17 residues. Trimming cost V 2 bases and J 0 bases, with 14 bases left between them. CDR1 MNHNS and CDR2 SASEGT come from the germline V gene. The CDR3: CASSELRWDFSNQPQHF. CDR3 coding DNA: TGTGCCAGCAGTGAATTGAGGTGGGACTTTAGCAATCAGCCCCAGCATTTT.

This chain joins TRBV5-6 and TRBJ2-3, with TRBD2 matching 7 bases. Germline CDR1 and CDR2: SGHDT and YYEEEE. J was trimmed by 5 bases and V by 4 bases; bases with no gene match: 7. This CDR3 is 14 amino acids long. CDR3 region: CASSGWAGEDTQYF. The CDR3 region has the DNA TGTGCCAGCAGCGGGTGGGCGGGAGAAGATACGCAGTATTTT. The full variable domain, rest sourced from reference TRBV5-6 and TRBJ2-3, is DAGVTQSPTHLIKTRGQQVTLRCSPKSGHDTVSWYQQALGQGPQFIFQYYEEEERQRGNFPDRFSGHQFPNYSSELNVNALLLGDSALYLCASSGWAGEDTQYFGPGTRLTVL.

The chain combines TRBV6-1 with TRBJ1-4; 7 nucleotides agree with TRBD1. The CDR3 runs to 14 residues. V lost 3 bases and J lost 7; bases outside the gene matches: 5. Germline V gene sequence: CDR1 MNHNS, CDR2 SASEGT. The CDR3 loop is CASSDGQGGEKLFF. The CDR3 DNA follows: TGTGCCAGCAGTGACGGCCAGGGGGGTGAAAAACTGTTTTTT.